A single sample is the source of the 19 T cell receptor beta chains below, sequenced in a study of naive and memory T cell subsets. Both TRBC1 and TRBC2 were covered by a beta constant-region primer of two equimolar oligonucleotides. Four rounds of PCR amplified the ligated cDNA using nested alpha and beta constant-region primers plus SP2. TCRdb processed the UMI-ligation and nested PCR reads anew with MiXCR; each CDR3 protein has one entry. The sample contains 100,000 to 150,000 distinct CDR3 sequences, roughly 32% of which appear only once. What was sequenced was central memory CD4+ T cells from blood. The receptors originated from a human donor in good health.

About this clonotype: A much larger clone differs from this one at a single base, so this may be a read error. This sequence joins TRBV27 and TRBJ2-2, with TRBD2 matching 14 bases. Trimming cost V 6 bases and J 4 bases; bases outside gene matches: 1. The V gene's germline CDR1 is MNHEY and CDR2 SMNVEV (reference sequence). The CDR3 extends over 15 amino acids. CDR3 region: CASSGLAGGTGELFF. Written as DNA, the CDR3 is TGTGCCAGCAGCGGACTAGCGGGAGGCACCGGGGAGCTGTTTTTT.

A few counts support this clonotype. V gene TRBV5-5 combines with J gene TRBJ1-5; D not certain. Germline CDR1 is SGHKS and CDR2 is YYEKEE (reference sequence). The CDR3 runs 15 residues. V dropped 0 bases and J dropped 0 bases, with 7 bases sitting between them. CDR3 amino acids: CASSLVQHSNQPQHF. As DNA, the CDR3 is TGTGCCAGCAGCTTGGTACAGCATAGCAATCAGCCCCAGCATTTT.

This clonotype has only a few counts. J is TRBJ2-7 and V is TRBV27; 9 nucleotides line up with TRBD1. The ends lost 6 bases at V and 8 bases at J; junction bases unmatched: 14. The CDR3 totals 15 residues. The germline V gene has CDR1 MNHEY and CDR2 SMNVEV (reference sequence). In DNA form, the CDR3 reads TGTGCCAGCAGGACCCCCGGGACAGGGTCTCTCCAGCAGTACTTC. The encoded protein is CASRTPGTGSLQQYF.

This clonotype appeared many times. The CDR3 bases are TGTGCCAGCAGCCCGCTTCAGGGACCGAGCTACGAGCAGTACTTC. Its protein is CASSPLQGPSYEQYF. The chain employs TRBV11-2 and TRBJ2-7; possibly TRBD1 or TRBD2 for D (5 bases each). Germline V gene lookup returns CDR1 SGHAT and CDR2 FQNNGV. The CDR3 consists of 15 residues. The V gene lost 5 bases and the J gene lost 3 bases, with 17 bases spanning the gap.

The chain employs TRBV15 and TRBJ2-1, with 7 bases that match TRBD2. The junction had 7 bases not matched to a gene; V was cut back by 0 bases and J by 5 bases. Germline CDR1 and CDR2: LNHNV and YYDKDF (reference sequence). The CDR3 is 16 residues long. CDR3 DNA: TGTGCCACCAGCAGAGATCAAGCGGGATGGAACAATGAGCAGTTCTTC. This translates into CATSRDQAGWNNEQFF.

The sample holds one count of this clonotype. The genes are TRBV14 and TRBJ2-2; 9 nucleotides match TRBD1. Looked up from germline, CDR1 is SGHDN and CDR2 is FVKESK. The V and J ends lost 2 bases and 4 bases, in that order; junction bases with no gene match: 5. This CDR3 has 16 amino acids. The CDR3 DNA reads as TGTGCCAGCAGCCAAATACAGGGGGCGCGCACCGGGGAGCTGTTTTTT. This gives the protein CASSQIQGARTGELFF.

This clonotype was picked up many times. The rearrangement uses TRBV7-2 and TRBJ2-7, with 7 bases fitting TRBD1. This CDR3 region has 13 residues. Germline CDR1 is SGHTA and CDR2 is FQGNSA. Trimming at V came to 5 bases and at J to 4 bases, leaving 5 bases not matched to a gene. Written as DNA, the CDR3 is TGTGCCAGCAGCGTACAACAGGGGTACGAGCAGTACTTC. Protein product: CASSVQQGYEQYF.

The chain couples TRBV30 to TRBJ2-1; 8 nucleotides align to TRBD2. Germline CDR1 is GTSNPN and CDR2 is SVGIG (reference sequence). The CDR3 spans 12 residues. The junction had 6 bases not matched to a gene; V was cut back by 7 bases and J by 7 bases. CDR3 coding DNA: TGTGCCTCTTTAGCGGGGTCGAATGAGCAGTTCTTC. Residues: CASLAGSNEQFF.

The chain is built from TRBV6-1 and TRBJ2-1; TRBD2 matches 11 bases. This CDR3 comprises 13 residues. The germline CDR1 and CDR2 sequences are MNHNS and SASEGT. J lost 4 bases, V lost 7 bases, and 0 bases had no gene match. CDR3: CASTSGRYNEQFF. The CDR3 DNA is TGTGCCAGCACTAGCGGGAGGTACAATGAGCAGTTCTTC.

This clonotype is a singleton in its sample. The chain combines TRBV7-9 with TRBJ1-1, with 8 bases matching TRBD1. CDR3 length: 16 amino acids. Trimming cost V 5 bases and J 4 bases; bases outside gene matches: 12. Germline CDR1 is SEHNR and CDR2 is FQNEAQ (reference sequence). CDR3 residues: CASSLYPGQAVTEAFF. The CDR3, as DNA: TGTGCCAGCAGCCTCTACCCGGGACAGGCGGTCACTGAAGCTTTCTTT.

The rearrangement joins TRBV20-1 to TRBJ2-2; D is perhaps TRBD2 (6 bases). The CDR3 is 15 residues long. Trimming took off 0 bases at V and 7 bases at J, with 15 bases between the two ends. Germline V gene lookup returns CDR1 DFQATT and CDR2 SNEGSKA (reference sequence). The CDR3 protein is CSARDGGLEGGELFF. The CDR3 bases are TGCAGTGCTAGAGATGGAGGGTTGGAGGGCGGGGAGCTGTTTTTT.

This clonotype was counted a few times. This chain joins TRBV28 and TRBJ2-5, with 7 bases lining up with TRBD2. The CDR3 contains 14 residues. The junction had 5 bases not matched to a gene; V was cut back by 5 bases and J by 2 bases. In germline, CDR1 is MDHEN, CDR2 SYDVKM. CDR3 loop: CASSPWGGQETQYF. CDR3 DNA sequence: TGTGCCAGCAGTCCGTGGGGAGGGCAAGAGACCCAGTACTTC.

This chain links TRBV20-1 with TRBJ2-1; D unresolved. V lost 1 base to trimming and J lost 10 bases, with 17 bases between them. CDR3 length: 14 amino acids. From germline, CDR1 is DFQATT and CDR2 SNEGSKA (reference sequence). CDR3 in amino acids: CSARGSAGTREQFF. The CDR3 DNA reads TGCAGTGCTAGAGGGTCAGCAGGAACCAGGGAGCAGTTCTTC.

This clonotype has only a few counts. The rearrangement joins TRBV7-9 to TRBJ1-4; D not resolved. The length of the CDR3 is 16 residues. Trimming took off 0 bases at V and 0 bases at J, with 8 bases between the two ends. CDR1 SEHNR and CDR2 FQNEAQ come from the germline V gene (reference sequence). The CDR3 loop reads CASSLAIGATNEKLFF. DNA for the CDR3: TGTGCCAGCAGCTTAGCGATCGGGGCAACTAATGAAAAACTGTTTTTT.

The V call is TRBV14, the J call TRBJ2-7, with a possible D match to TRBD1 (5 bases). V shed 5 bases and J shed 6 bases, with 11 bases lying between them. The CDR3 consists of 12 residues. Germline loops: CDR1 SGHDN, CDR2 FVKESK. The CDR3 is CASSKGNFEQYF. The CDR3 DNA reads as TGTGCCAGCAGCAAGGGGAATTTCGAGCAGTACTTC.

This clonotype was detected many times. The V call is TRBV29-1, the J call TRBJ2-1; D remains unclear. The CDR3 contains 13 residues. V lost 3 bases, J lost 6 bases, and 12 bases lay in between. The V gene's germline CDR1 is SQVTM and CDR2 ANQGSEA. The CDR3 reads CSVDTARTNEQFF. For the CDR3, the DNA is TGCAGCGTTGACACCGCCCGAACCAATGAGCAGTTCTTC.

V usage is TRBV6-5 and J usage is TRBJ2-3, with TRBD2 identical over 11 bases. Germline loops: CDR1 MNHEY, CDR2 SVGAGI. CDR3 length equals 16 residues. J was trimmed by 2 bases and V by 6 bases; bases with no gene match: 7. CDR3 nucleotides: TGTGCCAGCAGAAGACAGACTAGCGGGGTCACAGATACGCAGTATTTT. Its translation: CASRRQTSGVTDTQYF.

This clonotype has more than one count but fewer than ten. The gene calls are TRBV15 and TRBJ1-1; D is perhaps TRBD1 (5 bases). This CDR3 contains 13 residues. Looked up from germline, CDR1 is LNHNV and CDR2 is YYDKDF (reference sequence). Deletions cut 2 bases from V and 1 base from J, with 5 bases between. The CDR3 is CATSRQGNTEAFF. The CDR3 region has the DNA TGTGCCACCAGCAGACAGGGGAACACTGAAGCTTTCTTT. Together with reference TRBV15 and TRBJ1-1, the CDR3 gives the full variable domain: DAMVIQNPRYQVTQFGKPVTLSCSQTLNHNVMYWYQQKSSQAPKLLFHYYDKDFNNEADTPDNFQSRRPNTSFCFLDIRSPGLGDTAMYLCATSRQGNTEAFFGQGTRLTVV.

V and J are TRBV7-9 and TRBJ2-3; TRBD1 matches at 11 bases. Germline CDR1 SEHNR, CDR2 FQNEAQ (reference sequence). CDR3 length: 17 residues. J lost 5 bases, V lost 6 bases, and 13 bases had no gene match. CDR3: CASSPGQGAAGEDTQYF. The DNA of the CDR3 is TGTGCCAGCAGTCCCGGACAGGGGGCAGCGGGAGAAGATACGCAGTATTTT.